This T cell receptor beta chain was found in a study of T cells after yellow fever vaccination. Background on the study: Those fractions that held only low numbers of cells were prepared using the SMART-Seq v4 Ultra Low Input RNA kit.

CDR1 and CDR2 from the germline V gene are ENHRY and SYGVKD. The CDR3 has 16 amino acids. The V gene end was trimmed by 1 base and the J gene end by 7 bases; junction bases not matched to a gene: 7. This clonotype was seen many times. What it binds is not known. TCRdb re-called the 5' RACE reads with MiXCR, one entry per CDR3 protein. Of 100,000 to 150,000 distinct CDR3 sequences in the sample, 7.2% were seen once. The study, taken as a whole, reports: Post-booster repertoires contained most primary-vaccination clones again (96% CD4, 88% CD8). By day 5 rather than day 15, the secondary response had peaked, though it was weaker.

This clonotype was obtained from a young man who received the YFV17D yellow fever vaccine. The chain has TRBV10-3 and TRBJ1-6; 7 nucleotides align to TRBD1. Sample: CD4+ T cells sorted from PBMCs, taken roughly seven weeks after the first yellow fever vaccination. The CDR3 nucleotides are TGTGCCATCAGTGAGTTCAGGGGGACATGGAATTCACCCCTCCACTTT. Translating it yields CAISEFRGTWNSPLHF.